Presented here are 25 T cell receptor beta chains from one specimen sequenced in a study of blood T cell repertoires in COVID-19. The assay was immunoSEQ multiplex PCR, and TCRdb's table has in-frame clones only and misses some. The sample records approximately 250,000 clones, approximately 90% being singletons. The sequenced sample consisted of PBMCs or T cells enriched from blood (not recorded which). The receptor set was obtained from an older woman in a cohort exposed to, infected with or recovered from COVID-19 (not recorded which).

The rearrangement uses TRBV10-3 and TRBJ2-1; 12 bases fit TRBD2. This CDR3 is 15 amino acids long. V was clipped by 5 bases and J by 6 bases; unmatched bases: 5. The V gene's germline CDR1 is ENHRY and CDR2 SYGVKD. CDR3 residues: CAISFQLAGGNEQFF. The CDR3 nucleotides read TGTGCCATCAGTTTCCAACTAGCGGGAGGCAATGAGCAGTTCTTC.

This chain connects TRBV6-2 or TRBV6-3 to TRBJ2-1; unclear D gene. The germline CDR1 and CDR2 sequences are MNHEY and SVGEGT. The CDR3 runs 16 residues. Trimming cost V 0 bases and J 2 bases, with 11 bases left between them. CDR3 bases: TGTGCCAGCAGTTACTCGACTCAACCCCCCTACAATGAGCAGTTCTTC. Translated: CASSYSTQPPYNEQFF.

The V gene is TRBV27, the J gene TRBJ2-1, with 11 bases lining up with TRBD2. The junction had 1 base not matched to a gene; V was cut back by 4 bases and J by 5 bases. Germline V gene data show CDR1 as MNHEY and CDR2 as SMNVEV (reference sequence). The CDR3 has 14 residues. CDR3 bases: TGTGCCAGCAGTTCGGGACTAGCGGACAATGAGCAGTTCTTC. It encodes CASSSGLADNEQFF.

This clone has just one count. The rearrangement joins TRBV5-4 to TRBJ2-7; TRBD2 matches at 8 bases. Germline trimming cut 4 bases from V and 2 bases from J; bases unmatched to any gene: 5. The CDR3 extends over 14 amino acids. Germline V gives CDR1 SGHNT, CDR2 YYREEE (reference sequence). The CDR3 sequence: CASSPAGGAYEQYF. In DNA, the CDR3 is TGTGCCAGCAGCCCTGCGGGGGGAGCCTACGAGCAGTACTTC.

This clone has just one count. The chain combines TRBV10-1 with TRBJ2-4; D remains unclear. This CDR3 has 14 residues. Germline values: CDR1 WNHNN, CDR2 SYGVQD (reference sequence). Trimming took off 6 bases at V and 7 bases at J, with 16 bases between the two ends. The CDR3 region has the DNA TGCGCCAGCAGCCCCCTCTTGAACGGGAACATTCAGTACTTC. Amino acid sequence: CASSPLLNGNIQYF.

The genes are TRBV9 and TRBJ1-1; 9 nucleotides line up with TRBD1. This CDR3 has 15 residues. V shed 0 bases, J shed 6 bases, and the junction held 6 bases outside the gene matches. Germline V gene sequence: CDR1 SGDLS, CDR2 YYNGEE. The CDR3 DNA follows: TGTGCCAGCAGCGTAGCTACGGGACAGGGCGCTGAAGCTTTCTTT. Its translation: CASSVATGQGAEAFF.

The chain employs TRBV10-2 and TRBJ2-1, with a tentative D call TRBD2 (7 bases). The CDR3 has 15 residues. Between the trimmed V and J ends, which lost 4 bases and 5 bases, there was a span of 15 bases. Germline V CDR1 and CDR2: WSHSY, SAAADI. The CDR3 nucleotides are TGCGCCAGCAGTGGGGGGGGCTACTCTCACAATGAGCAGTTCTTC. Amino acid sequence: CASSGGGYSHNEQFF.

V gene TRBV27 combines with J gene TRBJ1-1; D not certain. Per germline, CDR1 MNHEY and CDR2 SMNVEV (reference sequence). Trimming stripped 6 bases from V and 0 bases from J, with 8 bases between. The CDR3 covers 13 residues. CDR3 sequence: CASRNSMNTEAFF. CDR3 nucleotides: TGTGCCAGCAGGAACAGCATGAACACTGAAGCTTTCTTT.

CDR3 DNA sequence: TGCGCCAGCAGCTTGGGGACTAGCGGGAACACCGGGGAGCTGTTTTTT. This encodes CASSLGTSGNTGELFF. The V and J genes are TRBV5-1 and TRBJ2-2; 10 bases agree with TRBD2. In germline, CDR1 is SGHRS, CDR2 YFSETQ. CDR3 size: 16 residues. The V and J ends lost 0 bases and 1 base, in that order; junction bases with no gene match: 0.

CDR3 amino acids: CASSQGGRTEAFF. The CDR3 DNA is TGTGCCAGCAGTCAAGGGGGACGCACTGAAGCTTTCTTT. This chain uses TRBV28 with TRBJ1-1, with D maybe TRBD1 (6 bases). The germline gives CDR1 MDHEN, CDR2 SYDVKM. V was cut by 5 bases and J by 4 bases, with 11 bases left in between. CDR3 size: 13 residues.

This chain uses TRBV28 with TRBJ1-2; the D is unclear. The CDR3 totals 11 residues. V lost 6 bases, J lost 8 bases, and 10 bases lay in between. Per the germline V gene, CDR1 is MDHEN and CDR2 is SYDVKM. The CDR3 bases are TGTGCCAGCAGAGCCCTCTGGGGCTACACCTTC. It codes for CASRALWGYTF.

The chain carries TRBV19 and TRBJ2-1, with D unresolved. The ends were cut back, 3 bases at V and 9 bases at J, with 6 bases in the middle. The germline V gene has CDR1 LNHDA and CDR2 SQIVND (reference sequence). This CDR3 region has 11 residues. CDR3 nucleotides: TGTGCCAGTAGTATCCCAGGTGAGCAGTTCTTC. Encoded protein: CASSIPGEQFF.

CDR3 DNA: TGTGCCAGCAGCCAAGTTAGGGCGGGAGGGCTCGACAATGAGCAGTTCTTC. Translation: CASSQVRAGGLDNEQFF. The genes are TRBV14 and TRBJ2-1; TRBD2 agrees at 9 bases. Germline CDR1 and CDR2: SGHDN and FVKESK. The CDR3 has 17 amino acids. V lost 1 base to trimming and J lost 5 bases; unmatched junction nucleotides: 9.

The chain is built from TRBV5-1 and TRBJ2-3, with 10 bases that match TRBD1. V lost 0 bases and J lost 5; bases outside the gene matches: 6. Germline CDR1 is SGHRS and CDR2 is YFSETQ. This CDR3 spans 16 amino acids. In nucleotides, the CDR3 is TGCGCCAGCAGCTTGGGGGACAGGGGTTCCTTAGATACGCAGTATTTT. Protein sequence: CASSLGDRGSLDTQYF.

The rearrangement uses TRBV2 and TRBJ2-1; D ambiguous. V was pared by 7 bases and J by 1 base, with 11 bases between. CDR3 size: 14 residues. Germline-derived CDR1 and CDR2 are SNHLY and FYNNEI. DNA for the CDR3: TGTGCCAGCAACCGGCTGACATCCTACAATGAGCAGTTCTTC. The encoded protein is CASNRLTSYNEQFF.

The CDR3 nucleotides are TGTGCCAGCAGGAATCGCAGGGGATGGGAAACTGAAGCTTTCTTT. This translates into CASRNRRGWETEAFF. The chain is built from TRBV28 and TRBJ1-1, with a tentative D call TRBD1 (6 bases). Germline CDR1 is MDHEN and CDR2 is SYDVKM. Trimming removed 6 bases at V and 5 bases at J, with 19 bases between. This CDR3 spans 15 amino acids.

The chain combines TRBV5-1 with TRBJ2-1, with TRBD2 identical over 10 bases. The CDR3 runs 15 residues. J lost 6 bases, V lost 7 bases, and 10 bases had no gene match. Germline V gene lookup returns CDR1 SGHRS and CDR2 YFSETQ. The CDR3 nucleotides read TGCGCCAGCCCCAGGGAGCGGGAGGGCCCCAATGAGCAGTTCTTC. Residues: CASPREREGPNEQFF.

The V call is TRBV27, the J call TRBJ1-2; D gene unclear. Germline V gene sequence: CDR1 MNHEY, CDR2 SMNVEV (reference sequence). Between the trimmed V and J ends, which lost 6 bases and 6 bases, there was a span of 14 bases. The length of the CDR3 is 13 residues. In DNA form, the CDR3 reads TGTGCCAGCAGCTTGGGAGGGATCGATGGCTACACCTTC. Translating gives CASSLGGIDGYTF.

CDR3 nucleotides: TGTGCCACCAGCAGAGTTGAGGTTTTGGACACTGAAGCTTTCTTT. It is translated as CATSRVEVLDTEAFF. V is TRBV15 and J is TRBJ1-1; D remains ambiguous. Germline assignment: CDR1 LNHNV and CDR2 YYDKDF (reference sequence). The CDR3 is made up of 15 amino acids. V lost 1 base, J lost 3 bases, and 12 bases lay in between.

The chain is built from TRBV7-2 and TRBJ2-7; unclear D gene. There are 13 residues in the CDR3. Between the trimmed V and J ends, which lost 2 bases and 6 bases, there was a span of 11 bases. Germline values: CDR1 SGHTA, CDR2 FQGNSA. The CDR3 region has the DNA TGTGCCAGCAGCTTACGAACAGCCGTCGAGCAGTACTTC. This translates into CASSLRTAVEQYF.

The chain recombines TRBV28 with TRBJ1-4; D possibly corresponds to TRBD1 (5 bases). The germline V gene has CDR1 MDHEN and CDR2 SYDVKM. The CDR3 has 14 amino acids. Trimming took 4 bases from V and 5 from J, leaving 11 bases between them. CDR3 loop: CASSSLTVNEKLFF. Written as DNA, the CDR3 is TGTGCCAGCAGTTCATTGACAGTAAATGAAAAACTGTTTTTT.

The V and J genes are TRBV24-1 and TRBJ1-2; 10 bases line up with TRBD1. V trimming: 2 bases; J trimming: 4 bases; junction bases outside the gene matches: 3. This CDR3 is built from 15 residues. CDR1 is KGHDR, CDR2 SFDVKD, per germline. CDR3 sequence (DNA): TGTGCCACCAGTGATTCACGGACAGGGGGCTATGGCTACACCTTC. The encoded protein is CATSDSRTGGYGYTF.

The genes are TRBV29-1 and TRBJ2-7; 7 bases line up with TRBD2. V shed 3 bases and J 6 bases; nucleotides not matched to a gene: 8. The CDR3 covers 13 residues. Germline CDR1 and CDR2: SQVTM and ANQGSEA. The CDR3 is CSVDDGLAAEQYF. Here the CDR3 DNA reads TGCAGCGTTGATGACGGCCTAGCGGCCGAGCAGTACTTC.

This clone was found a few times. The V call is TRBV7-6, the J call TRBJ1-4, with a possible D match to TRBD1 (5 bases). CDR1 SGHVS and CDR2 FNYEAQ come from the germline V gene. V lost 3 bases, J lost 2 bases, and 10 bases lay in between. The CDR3 runs 15 residues. The CDR3 DNA sequence: TGTGCCAGCAGCTTGGGGGGAGGGACTAATGAAAAACTGTTTTTT. Translating gives CASSLGGGTNEKLFF.

As regards this clone: Distinct nucleotide sequences in the sample also encode this CDR3. The gene calls are TRBV5-1 and TRBJ1-2, with D maybe TRBD1 (6 bases). V was pared by 4 bases and J by 2 bases, with 12 bases between. The length of the CDR3 is 14 residues. Germline V lookup: CDR1 SGHRS, CDR2 YFSETQ. The CDR3 loop reads CASSPGQGNYGYTF. The CDR3 nucleotides read TGCGCCAGCAGCCCTGGGCAGGGGAACTATGGCTACACCTTC. Full variable domain (rest looked up from reference TRBV5-1 and TRBJ1-2): KAGVTQTPRYLIKTRGQQVTLSCSPISGHRSVSWYQQTPGQGLQFLFEYFSETQRNKGNFPGRFSGRQFSNSRSEMNVSTLELGDSALYLCASSPGQGNYGYTFGSGTRLTVV.